Listed below are T cell receptor beta chains from one sample, sequenced in a study of blood T cells in healthy people across ages. TCRdb reprocessed the 5' RACE reads with MiXCR, giving one entry per CDR3 protein. The sample records around 1,000,000 distinct CDR3 sequences, around two fifths being singletons. Sequences were obtained from blood. The receptors stem from a man younger than 35 in good health. The CDR3 runs from the conserved cysteine through the conserved F or W. D genes are given only for firm matches. Clone size is given for some rows only: seen once, a few or many times, or a class if the clone is expanded.

d_gene	abundance	v_gene	j_gene	CDR3aa	CDR3nt
NA	NA	TRBV18	TRBJ1-2	CASSPKSTETVDGYTF	TGTGCCAGCTCACCAAAGTCAACCGAAACAGTCGATGGCTACACCTTC
NA	NA	TRBV11-2	TRBJ1-2	CASSLDHEGNYGYTF	TGTGCCAGCAGCTTAGATCATGAGGGTAACTATGGCTACACCTTC
TRBD1	NA	TRBV30	TRBJ1-1	CAWSPGGQGTTEAFF	TGTGCCTGGAGCCCCGGTGGACAGGGAACGACTGAAGCTTTCTTT
NA	NA	TRBV20-1	TRBJ2-5	CSASGPGIKTQYF	TGCAGTGCTAGTGGGCCAGGGATAAAGACCCAGTACTTC
NA	once	TRBV12-3/TRBV12-4	TRBJ1-5	CASSPGDLAQHF	TGTGCCAGCAGTCCGGGGGACTTAGCCCAGCATTTT
NA	once	TRBV3-1	TRBJ2-2	CASREAGLSGELFF	TGTGCCAGCAGGGAGGCAGGATTAAGCGGGGAGCTGTTTTTT
NA	few	TRBV7-2	TRBJ1-5	CASSLALDSPRNQPQHF	TGTGCCAGCAGCTTGGCCCTGGACAGCCCTCGGAATCAGCCCCAGCATTTT
TRBD1	NA	TRBV20-1	TRBJ2-1	CSGKGQSSYNEQFF	TGCAGTGGAAAGGGACAGAGCTCCTACAATGAGCAGTTCTTC
NA	few	TRBV5-6	TRBJ1-5	CASSAGRQPQHF	TGTGCCAGCAGCGCAGGCCGTCAGCCCCAGCATTTT
TRBD2	NA	TRBV29-1	TRBJ2-3	CSVDSSGGTDTQYF	TGCAGCGTTGATTCTAGCGGGGGCACAGATACGCAGTATTTT
NA	NA	TRBV12-3/TRBV12-4	TRBJ1-1	CAGSYTGAEAFF	TGTGCCGGCAGCTACACAGGCGCTGAAGCTTTCTTT
NA	NA	TRBV6-1	TRBJ1-4	CASSEVGASNEKLFF	TGTGCCAGCAGTGAAGTTGGGGCGAGTAATGAAAAACTGTTTTTT
NA	few	TRBV7-2	TRBJ2-6	CASSKPSGSGANVLTF	TGTGCCAGCAGCAAACCTTCAGGGTCAGGGGCCAACGTCCTGACTTTC
NA	NA	TRBV4-3	TRBJ1-1	CASSQENSGTPGAFF	TGCGCCAGCAGCCAAGAAAATTCCGGGACCCCAGGAGCTTTCTTT
TRBD1	NA	TRBV7-2	TRBJ2-7	CASSPNRQGTRYF	TGTGCCAGCAGCCCAAACCGACAGGGGACAAGGTACTTC
TRBD1	once	TRBV25-1	TRBJ1-2	CASSEIYRGDGYTF	TGTGCCAGCAGTGAAATCTACAGGGGGGATGGCTACACCTTC
TRBD1	many	TRBV4-3	TRBJ2-1	CASSPQPPGQGFSNEQFF	TGCGCCAGCAGCCCTCAACCCCCCGGACAGGGCTTTTCCAATGAGCAGTTCTTC
NA	NA	TRBV5-8	TRBJ1-3	CASSHRGDPGNTIYF	TGTGCCAGCAGCCACCGGGGAGACCCTGGAAACACCATATATTTT
NA	few	TRBV6-2/TRBV6-3	TRBJ2-5	CASSYSMPGHEETQYF	TGTGCCAGCAGTTACTCGATGCCAGGCCATGAAGAGACCCAGTACTTC
TRBD1	NA	TRBV5-1	TRBJ2-7	CASSWDSRSYEQYF	TGCGCCAGCAGCTGGGACAGCCGGTCCTACGAGCAGTACTTC
NA	NA	TRBV10-3	TRBJ1-1	CAIKTGNTEAFF	TGTGCCATAAAGACAGGGAACACTGAAGCTTTCTTT
NA	NA	TRBV7-2	TRBJ2-4	CASSAPLIAKNIQYF	TGTGCCAGCAGCGCCCCCTTAATAGCCAAAAACATTCAGTACTTC
NA	NA	TRBV12-5	TRBJ2-3	CASATRNGADTQYF	TGTGCTAGTGCCACCCGGAACGGCGCAGATACGCAGTATTTT
NA	NA	TRBV2	TRBJ2-1	CASRPTTIREQFF	TGTGCCAGCAGGCCGACGACTATCAGGGAGCAGTTCTTC
NA	NA	TRBV5-1	TRBJ1-1	CASSSEAGGIGTEAFF	TGCGCCAGCAGCTCAGAGGCGGGGGGCATCGGCACTGAAGCTTTCTTT
NA	few	TRBV4-2	TRBJ2-7	CASSQEWLESEQYF	TGTGCCAGCAGCCAAGAGTGGCTAGAGTCCGAGCAGTACTTC
NA	NA	TRBV5-1	TRBJ1-2	CASSLGTRDYGYTF	TGTGCCAGCAGCTTAGGGACGCGGGACTATGGCTACACCTTC
TRBD1	many	TRBV12-3/TRBV12-4	TRBJ1-5	CASSLYRGPDQPQHF	TGTGCCAGCAGTCTTTACAGGGGGCCTGATCAGCCCCAGCATTTT
NA	few	TRBV9	TRBJ1-2	CASSEDRLMSANYGYTF	TGTGCCAGCAGCGAGGACCGCCTTATGTCAGCTAACTATGGCTACACCTTC
NA	few	TRBV19	TRBJ2-1	CASSTTGNEQFF	TGTGCCAGTAGTACGACAGGCAATGAGCAGTTCTTC
NA	NA	TRBV6-2/TRBV6-3	TRBJ2-1	CATSSGRGSTNEQFF	TGTGCCACCTCATCGGGGCGGGGATCGACCAATGAGCAGTTCTTC
NA	NA	TRBV10-3	TRBJ2-3	CAIGRDPNTDTQYF	TGTGCCATCGGCCGGGACCCCAACACAGATACGCAGTATTTT
NA	many	TRBV5-1	TRBJ1-2	CASSPSPDRIRNYGYTF	TGCGCCAGCAGCCCCTCACCCGACAGAATAAGGAACTATGGCTACACCTTC
NA	few	TRBV13	TRBJ2-7	CASSISNLYEQYF	TGTGCCAGCAGCATTAGTAACCTTTACGAGCAGTACTTC
NA	few	TRBV2	TRBJ2-7	CASVDSPKVYF	TGTGCCAGCGTCGACAGCCCGAAAGTGTACTTC
NA	few	TRBV10-3	TRBJ2-7	CAISEGAVSSYEQYF	TGTGCCATCAGTGAGGGGGCGGTGAGCTCCTACGAGCAGTACTTC
NA	few	TRBV29-1	TRBJ2-7	CSVAGVGYEQYF	TGCAGCGTCGCCGGGGTGGGATACGAGCAGTACTTC
TRBD1	NA	TRBV9	TRBJ2-7	CASSVEGTGLNEQYF	TGTGCCAGCAGCGTAGAGGGGACAGGGTTAAACGAGCAGTACTTC
NA	NA	TRBV28	TRBJ2-1	CASSRRRALTQFF	TGTGCCAGCAGCCGCCGTCGGGCACTTACTCAGTTCTTC
TRBD1	many	TRBV13	TRBJ1-2	CASSSMRGLSGYTF	TGTGCCAGCAGCTCGATGAGGGGGCTTAGTGGCTACACCTTC
NA	NA	TRBV4-3	TRBJ1-4	CASSQGGPLRNEKLFF	TGCGCCAGCAGCCAAGGGGGCCCCTTGAGAAATGAAAAACTGTTTTTT
NA	NA	TRBV20-1	TRBJ2-3	CSARDSPPGGKMWTDTQYF	TGCAGTGCTAGAGATTCCCCTCCAGGGGGGAAGATGTGGACAGATACGCAGTATTTT
NA	NA	TRBV28	TRBJ1-5	CASSLLRELQPQHF	TGTGCCAGCAGTCTCCTCAGGGAACTGCAGCCCCAGCATTTT
NA	NA	TRBV12-3/TRBV12-4	TRBJ1-2	CASSSNSRLSYGCTF	TGTGCCAGCAGTTCGAACAGCCGTTTAAGCTATGGCTGCACCTTC
NA	NA	TRBV14	TRBJ1-1	CASSQGGQYTEAFF	TGTGCCAGCAGCCAAGGTGGACAGTACACTGAAGCTTTCTTT
NA	NA	TRBV4-1	TRBJ1-5	CASSQGGTGGKNQPQHF	TGCGCCAGCAGCCAAGGGGGCACTGGGGGCAAGAATCAGCCCCAGCATTTT
NA	NA	TRBV2	TRBJ1-1	CASSESSGAAAFF	TGTGCCAGCAGTGAATCTTCTGGGGCGGCGGCTTTCTTT
NA	NA	TRBV4-3	TRBJ1-4	CASSSPLGGTTNEKLFF	TGCGCCAGCAGCAGCCCGCTGGGGGGGACAACTAATGAAAAACTGTTTTTT
TRBD1	few	TRBV2	TRBJ2-7	CASTRTGTYEQYF	TGTGCCAGCACCCGGACAGGGACCTACGAGCAGTACTTC
NA	few	TRBV29-1	TRBJ2-5	CSVEGPRYF	TGCAGCGTTGAGGGGCCCCGGTACTTC
NA	NA	TRBV7-2	TRBJ2-7	CASSLASGVYEQYF	TGTGCCAGCAGCTTAGCTTCCGGTGTCTACGAGCAGTACTTC
NA	NA	TRBV20-1	TRBJ2-7	CSALPQLAPEQYF	TGCAGTGCTCTTCCCCAGCTAGCGCCCGAGCAGTACTTC
NA	NA	TRBV6-2/TRBV6-3	TRBJ2-7	CASSYLGRLGIYEQYF	TGTGCCAGCAGTTACCTTGGCAGGCTGGGAATCTACGAGCAGTACTTC
NA	NA	TRBV20-1	TRBJ2-7	CSARDRDGRSYEQYF	TGCAGTGCTAGAGATCGAGACGGACGTTCCTACGAGCAGTACTTC